These T cell receptor beta chains were read from a single sample in a study of shared clonotypes between healthy human individuals. Measured with immunoSEQ multiplex PCR; TCRdb has only the in-frame clones, and not every one. The sample includes some 2,500,000 clones, approximately 94% seen only once; the top ten take 0.36%. The specimen was naive CD4+ T cells from PBMCs. The receptors here all came from a man between 18 and 35 years old in good health. Some clones in this sample may be carry-over from other donors' samples. Both conserved end residues are part of each CDR3. D genes are given only for firm matches. The listing skips clone size in some rows; elsewhere it reads once, few, many or a size class.

j_gene | d_gene | v_gene | abundance | CDR3nt | CDR3aa
TRBJ1-2 | NA | TRBV28 | NA | TGTGCCAGCAGTTTGTCAGGCCCTTCTTATGGCTACACCTTC | CASSLSGPSYGYTF
TRBJ2-1 | NA | TRBV4-2 | NA | TGTGCCAGCAGCCAAGAAGAAGCGACATCCTACAATGAGCAGTTCTTC | CASSQEEATSYNEQFF
TRBJ2-7 | NA | TRBV28 | NA | TGTGCCAGCAGTTCCCCGGGACTGTCCTACGAGCAGTACTTC | CASSSPGLSYEQYF
TRBJ2-3 | TRBD2 | TRBV6-5 | NA | TGTGCCAGCAGTCCCGGGACTAGCGTCCGCACGCAGTATTTT | CASSPGTSVRTQYF
TRBJ2-1 | TRBD1 | TRBV19 | NA | TGTGCCGCAAAAAGGACAGGCGGTTACAATGAGCAGTTCTTC | CAAKRTGGYNEQFF
TRBJ2-1 | TRBD1 | TRBV10-1 | once | TGCGCCAGCAGTCGGTCTCAGGGGGCGCAAGTGGGCAATGAGCAGTTCTTC | CASSRSQGAQVGNEQFF
TRBJ2-5 | TRBD2 | TRBV5-1 | NA | TGCGCCAGCAGCTTGGAGGGGACTACCCAAGAGACCCAGTACTTC | CASSLEGTTQETQYF
TRBJ2-1 | NA | TRBV11-2 | NA | TGTGCCAGCAGCCAAGGCGGGGATGAGCAGTTCTTC | CASSQGGDEQFF
TRBJ2-7 | NA | TRBV20-1 | once | TGCAGTGCTACTCTACTATACGAGCAGTACTTC | CSATLLYEQYF
TRBJ1-6 | TRBD1 | TRBV7-2 | NA | TGTGCCAGCAGGGCAAGCGGCAGGGGGAATTCACCCCTCCACTTT | CASRASGRGNSPLHF
TRBJ1-4 | TRBD1 | TRBV5-1 | NA | TGCGCCAGCAGCTTGGGGACAGGGGCTGAAAAACTGTTTTTT | CASSLGTGAEKLFF
TRBJ2-3 | TRBD1 | TRBV5-6 | NA | TGTGCCAGCAGCTCACTCAGGGGGACAGGGAGCACAGATACGCAGTATTTT | CASSSLRGTGSTDTQYF
TRBJ2-7 | TRBD2 | TRBV19 | NA | TGTGCCAGTAGTCCAAAGACCCGGACTAGCGACTACGAGCAGTACTTC | CASSPKTRTSDYEQYF
TRBJ2-1 | NA | TRBV28 | NA | TGTGCCAGCAGTTTGCGGGACCCTTACAATGAGCAGTTCTTC | CASSLRDPYNEQFF
TRBJ2-1 | TRBD2 | TRBV14 | few | TGTGCCAGCAGCCAAGCTAGCGGGCCGCCAAAGGATGAGCAGTTCTTC | CASSQASGPPKDEQFF
TRBJ2-3 | NA | TRBV2 | NA | TGTGCCAGGTGGAGCGCAGATACGCAGTATTTT | CARWSADTQYF
TRBJ2-7 | TRBD2 | TRBV27 | NA | TGTGCCAGCAGTAGATCAGACGGGACTAGCGTCCCGCGCTCCTACGAGCAGTACTTC | CASSRSDGTSVPRSYEQYF
TRBJ2-1 | TRBD2 | TRBV5-1 | once | TGCGCCAGCAGCTCAGGACTAGCGATTTACAATGAGCAGTTCTTC | CASSSGLAIYNEQFF
TRBJ1-2 | NA | TRBV28 | NA | TGTGCCAGCAGCTCGGGACAAGCACTCAACTATGGCTACACCTTC | CASSSGQALNYGYTF
TRBJ2-4 | NA | TRBV28 | NA | TGTGCCAGCAGTTCAAACATTCAGTACTTC | CASSSNIQYF
TRBJ2-1 | TRBD2 | TRBV19 | NA | TGTGCCAGTCGAACTAGCGGGACCTCTGCCCACAATGAGCAGTTCTTC | CASRTSGTSAHNEQFF
TRBJ2-1 | NA | TRBV7-8 | NA | TGTGCCAGCAGCTTAGCGGGGACAACCTACAATGAGCAGTTCTTC | CASSLAGTTYNEQFF
TRBJ1-1 | NA | TRBV7-3 | few | TGTGCCAGCAGCAGAAGTTTCACCACTGAAGCTTTCTTT | CASSRSFTTEAFF